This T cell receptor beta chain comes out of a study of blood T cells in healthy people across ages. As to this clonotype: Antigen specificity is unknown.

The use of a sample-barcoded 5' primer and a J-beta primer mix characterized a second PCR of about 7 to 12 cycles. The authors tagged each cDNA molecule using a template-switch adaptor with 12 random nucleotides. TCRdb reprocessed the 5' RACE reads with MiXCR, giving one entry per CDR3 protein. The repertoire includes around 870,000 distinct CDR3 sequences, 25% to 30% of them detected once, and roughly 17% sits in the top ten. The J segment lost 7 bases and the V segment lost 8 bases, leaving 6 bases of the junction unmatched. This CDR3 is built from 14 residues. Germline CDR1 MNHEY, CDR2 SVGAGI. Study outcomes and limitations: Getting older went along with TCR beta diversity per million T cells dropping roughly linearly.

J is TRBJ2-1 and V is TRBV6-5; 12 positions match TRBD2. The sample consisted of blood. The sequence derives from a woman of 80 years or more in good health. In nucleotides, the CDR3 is TGTGCCAGCCGCGGGACTAGCGGGCGGAATGAGCAGTTCTTC. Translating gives CASRGTSGRNEQFF.